This T cell receptor beta chain is drawn from a study of T cells in Graves' hyperthyroidism and ophthalmopathy (dated by TCRdb to about 2019). Turning to the overall study: Peripheral blood samples were taken at the time of initial diagnosis, prior to any treatment. Once sampling was done, hyperthyroidism patients were given methimazole at a starting dose of 30 mg daily, whereas ophthalmopathy patients were given high-dose intravenous methylprednisolone. To identify distinguishing TCR V-J signatures, a discovery cohort of 95 to 100 patients was used, comprising some 45 with Graves' ophthalmopathy and 55 to 65 with stable Graves' hyperthyroidism. Whether ophthalmopathy could be predicted prospectively was tested in an independent validation cohort made up of roughly 20 hyperthyroidism patients plus 17 patients who later progressed to ophthalmopathy. The 100 or so discovery patients were randomly divided into training and test sets at a 7:3 ratio. In more than 5 Graves' hyperthyroidism patients, the study also compared T-cell repertoires from thyroid tissue with T-cell repertoires from blood. The paper describes TCR Vbeta CDR3 sequencing of 120 to 150 peripheral blood samples, made up of 43 ophthalmopathy patients, 70 to 75 hyperthyroidism patients and around 17 progressor patients.

TCR beta CDR3 regions were amplified from RNA transcripts. The first round of RT-PCR for the TCR CDR3 was performed with the HTBI primer set and the Qiagen OneStep RT-PCR kit. Libraries were constructed in a second round of multiplex PCR, after which size selection and purification were performed. Libraries were sequenced paired-end with 100 bp reads on an Illumina HiSeq2000. In the source study's methods: Raw data were processed with SOAPnuke, discarding reads with adapters, uncalled bases, mean Phred below 15, or no exact constant-primer or identifier match. COPE v1.2.5 was used to merge high-quality paired reads, and clonotypes were defined as unique nucleotide sequences. MiTCR v1.1 was used to align clonotypes to the IMGT TRBV, TRBD and TRBJ reference segments. The analysis included only V-J combinations with a frequency above 0.0001, which together covered roughly 99% of the repertoires. A TCS score was defined as the ratio of F50 (clonal expansion) to E x V (chaos), with BLOSUM62-based TCRdist applied between CDR3 peptides within each V-J. Welch's t-statistics and random forest reduced some 510 V-J features to some 14, which were used in a naive Bayes classifier (R e1071). TCRdb took the public reads, trimmed them with fastp at Q25, ran MiXCR for clone calling and kept in-frame beta chains. Under each unique CDR3 protein, matching rows form one entry showing the most common genes and DNA. The V and J calls, along with clone size, are taken from TCRdb and not from the paper's own processing. This sample lists about 260,000 distinct CDR3 sequences; about a sixth were detected once. 25% to 30% of the sample goes to the ten largest clones.

In the ophthalmopathy patients, disease was moderately to severely active, with a Clinical Activity Score of 3 or more, a NOSPECS grade of 4 or more, and a duration of less than 3 months. The study excluded patients with uncontrolled infections, other autoimmune diseases, pregnancy or lactation. Clinical symptoms, serum thyroxine and TRAb, thyroid ultrasound, and orbital computed tomography formed the basis for the diagnoses. PBMCs were separated from under 11 ml of fresh peripheral blood using Ficoll-Paque density gradient centrifugation. Trizol reagent was used to extract total RNA, and RNA quality was then checked on an Agilent 2100 Bioanalyzer. General findings and caveats noted by the study authors: Blood samples also contained most of the expanded thyroid clonotypes (frequency above 0.001), which suggests that blood repertoires may reflect thyroid immune responses. In validation, the model predicted progression to ophthalmopathy with just under 71% sensitivity and roughly 72% specificity, a median of approximately 6.7 months before onset. Sample size was not statistically predetermined, and blinding of investigators to group allocation was not performed. A 13 V-J signature model separated ophthalmopathy from stable hyperthyroidism, with roughly 88% sensitivity and roughly 81% specificity in cross-validation and 80%/75% in testing.

Reading the germline V gene gives CDR1 MNHNS and CDR2 SASEGT. The V and J ends are trimmed by 7 bases and 0 bases, leaving 9 bases between them. The CDR3 numbers 13 residues from cysteine through phenylalanine. Only the CDR3 DNA stays, 39 bases, in frame from base 1. This clonotype has ten or more counts. Its antigen is not yet known. Base qualities were left out, and no much larger clone turns up one base away. This TCR was recovered from a young woman with Graves' ophthalmopathy. Here the chain combines TRBV6-1 and TRBJ1-1; too little of a D gene remains to name it. The sample consisted of blood. The CDR3 in this case is CASTQVVNTEAFF. The base sequence is TGTGCCAGCACCCAGGTGGTGAACACTGAAGCTTTCTTT.